The TCR beta chain described here comes from a study of blood T cell repertoires in COVID-19. Whole-study context: Samples of COVID-19 (acute and convalescent) were obtained from the United States, Italy and Spain. From T cells, B-cell-depleted T cells, or PBMCs came the material, which was cDNA or gDNA.

Original methodology: The authors estimated nucleated cell counts from reference gene primer amplification. Measured with immunoSEQ multiplex PCR; TCRdb has only the in-frame clones, and not every one. V and J calls plus clone size are reproduced from that table; the DNA served to infer D and trimming. This sample has 110,000 to 150,000 clones, with roughly 80% found just once. This receptor was identified in a middle-aged man with active or convalescent COVID-19. Sequenced: peripheral blood.

The CDR3 DNA is TGTGCCAGCAGTGACCAGGGGCAGGGAGGCTACACCTTC. Translating it yields CASSDQGQGGYTF. This chain uses TRBV2 with TRBJ1-2; D is possibly TRBD1 (6 bases). The CDR3 sequence is 13 residues long. V lost 3 bases and J lost 8, with 13 bases in between. In germline, CDR1 is SNHLY, CDR2 FYNNEI.